This T cell receptor (beta chain) emerged from a study of blood T cell repertoires in COVID-19. Using immunoSEQ multiplex PCR, the repertoire was profiled, and TCRdb retains in-frame clones only, with some absent. Altogether roughly 260,000 clones are present, roughly 90% being singletons, with the ten largest covering about 6.3%. Cohorts were assigned according to the clinical history that participants reported. Material for sequencing was PBMCs or T cells enriched from blood (not recorded which). The receptor's source is a woman aged 30 to 39 with acute COVID-19.

CDR3 DNA: TGTGCCAGCAGCTTAGTGGCTAGCGGGTCCTACGAGCAGTACTTC. Protein: CASSLVASGSYEQYF. The chain carries TRBV11-2 and TRBJ2-7, with 8 bases lining up with TRBD2. From germline, CDR1 is SGHAT and CDR2 FQNNGV. This CDR3 has 15 residues. V lost 1 base and J lost 1; bases outside the gene matches: 3.